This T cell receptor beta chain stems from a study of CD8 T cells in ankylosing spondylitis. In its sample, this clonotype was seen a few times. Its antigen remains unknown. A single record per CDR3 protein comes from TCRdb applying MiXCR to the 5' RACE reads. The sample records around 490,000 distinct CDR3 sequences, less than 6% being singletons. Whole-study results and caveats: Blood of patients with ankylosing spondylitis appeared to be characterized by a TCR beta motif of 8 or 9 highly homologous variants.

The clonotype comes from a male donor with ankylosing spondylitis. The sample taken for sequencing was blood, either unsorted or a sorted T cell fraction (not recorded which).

The CDR3: CASSSPGRQTYIEAFF. The DNA of the CDR3 is TGTGCCAGCAGCTCCCCGGGAAGACAGACGTACATTGAAGCTTTCTTT. The V and J genes are TRBV7-3 and TRBJ1-1; possibly TRBD1 for D (5 bases). CDR1 is SGHTA and CDR2 is FQGTGA in the germline V gene. The CDR3 is made up of 16 amino acids. Trimming stripped 4 bases from V and 7 bases from J, with 22 bases between.